This TCR beta chain was identified during a study of CD8+CD57+ T cells in acquired aplastic anemia. General observations from the study: Patients and controls were found to share twenty-nine CD8+ CDR3 sequences. Patients and controls had CD8+ Simpson's diversity values that were not significantly distinct.

For this clonotype: Antigen unknown.

The template for TCR beta VDJ and CDR3 sequence profiling was genomic DNA. TCRdb recomputed calls from the reads with MiXCR, one row per CDR3 protein. The sample comprises over 250,000 distinct CDR3 sequences, approximately 57% of which are singletons, and under 1.5% rests with the top ten. This CDR3 is built from 13 residues. CDR1 SGHDN and CDR2 FVKESK come from the germline V gene. V was shortened by 0 bases and J by 5 bases, with 7 bases between the two germline ends. An expansion of CD8+CD57+ cells by flow cytometry had been shown in patients chosen for sequencing. The patients all had a severe acquired aplastic anemia diagnosis. No therapy was given to patients before blood sampling.

This sequence joins TRBV14 and TRBJ1-2, with D unresolved. The source material was sorted CD4+, CD8+, or CD8+CD57+ T cells (not recorded which) from PBMCs. This TCR was recovered from a human donor with aplastic anemia. The DNA of the CDR3 is TGTGCCAGCAGCCAAGATCTATCGTATGGCTACACCTTC. Its translation is CASSQDLSYGYTF.